The clone carrying this TCR beta chain was picked up a small number of times. The sample belongs to a study of blood T cells in healthy people across ages. This CDR3 spans 14 amino acids. Germline-derived CDR1 and CDR2 are LGHDT and YNNKEL (reference sequence). V lost 4 bases, J lost 7 bases, and 4 bases stayed unmatched. A J-beta primer mix and a sample-barcoded 5' primer were used in a second PCR of roughly 7 to 12 cycles. One entry per CDR3 protein, called by TCRdb with MiXCR from the 5' RACE reads. The table records roughly 700,000 distinct CDR3 sequences, 25% of them present only once. The same specimen was also included in a second study, on T cells of mothers and their children. Per that study: The study found slightly higher but non-significant overlap in related versus unrelated mother-child pairs.

This clonotype originated in a boy aged 5-17 years in good health. The chain links TRBV3-1 to TRBJ2-1; the match to TRBD2 covers 10 bases. The sequencing input was blood. The DNA for the CDR3 is TGTGCCAGCAGCCTAGGAGCGGGGGGGAATGAGCAGTTCTTC. This translates into CASSLGAGGNEQFF.